Sequencing of this T cell receptor (beta chain) was carried out in a study of cytomegalovirus exposure and HLA in healthy donors. The donors (healthy individuals) were bone marrow donors. Points from the study as a whole: There was a cluster of highly shared sequence variants that was likely a sequencing artifact. The authors later found HLA-associated TCR beta chains more clonally expanded than equally common others.

On this clone: Its antigen is not known.

PCR used 60 Vbeta primers and 13 Jbeta primers. TCRdb's table, derived via immunoSEQ multiplex PCR, lists solely in-frame clones and lacks some. The sample shows 180,000 or so clones, approximately 85% of them seen only once. This clonotype was obtained from a man between 18 and 35 years old in good health and CMV-seropositive. The sequencing input was PBMCs.

The CDR3 DNA sequence: TGTGCCAGCAGATCACCTCTCGGCGGGGAGCTGTTTTTT. It yields the protein CASRSPLGGELFF. The chain is built from TRBV7-7 and TRBJ2-2, with D hard to call. Germline lookup yields CDR1 SSHAT and CDR2 FNYEAQ (reference sequence). Trimming took off 6 bases at V and 7 bases at J, with 12 bases between the two ends. This CDR3 is built from 13 residues. Drawing the rest from reference TRBV7-7 and TRBJ2-2, the complete variable domain is GAGVSQSPRYKVTKRGQDVTLRCDPISSHATLYWYQQALGQGPEFLTYFNYEAQPDKSGLPSDRFSAERPEGSISTLTIQRTEQRDSAMYRCASRSPLGGELFFGEGSRLTVL.